The 4 T cell receptor beta chains in this list originate from one sample, sequenced in a study of response to subunit inactivated influenza vaccine. In TCRdb, the RT-PCR reads were re-called with MiXCR into one record per CDR3 protein. The data hold more than 450,000 distinct CDR3 sequences, with roughly 12% observed a single time. In addition, the sample was reused for a study of T cells expressing NK-cell markers. This second report adds: Scientists made TCR beta cDNA using 5'RACE template switching with UMIs.

The sample was PBMCs from blood, taken on the day of vaccination. The receptor source for this set is a man aged 50 to 59 who received an inactivated influenza vaccine.

The rearrangement links TRBV14 to TRBJ1-1; 7 bases map to TRBD1. CDR1 SGHDN and CDR2 FVKESK come from the germline V gene. CDR3 length: 13 residues. The V gene end was trimmed by 4 bases and the J gene end by 10 bases; junction bases not matched to a gene: 9. The CDR3 here is CASSPHLQGIAFF. DNA of the CDR3: TGTGCCAGCAGCCCCCATCTACAGGGGATAGCTTTCTTT.

Only a few counts were recorded for this clonotype. The V gene is TRBV11-1, the J gene TRBJ2-6, with D hard to call. The CDR3 is 18 amino acids. V was shortened by 1 base and J by 2 bases, with 15 bases between the two germline ends. The germline V gene encodes CDR1 SGHAT and CDR2 FQDESV (reference sequence). The DNA of the CDR3 is TGTGCCAGCAGCTTAGGCAGGTTTGGAAAGGCTGGGGCCAACGTCCTGACTTTC. This sequence encodes CASSLGRFGKAGANVLTF.

The chain joins TRBV12-3 or TRBV12-4 to TRBJ2-3, with D possibly matching TRBD2 (6 bases). V was trimmed by 3 bases and J by 3 bases, leaving 19 bases between them. The CDR3 runs 17 residues. CDR3 protein: CASSFNDERAPTDTQYF. DNA for the CDR3: TGTGCCAGCAGTTTTAATGATGAGCGGGCGCCTACAGATACGCAGTATTTT.

This clonotype was picked up a small number of times. The V gene is TRBV18, the J gene TRBJ2-4; D tentatively fits TRBD1 or TRBD2 (5 bases each). V was pared by 5 bases and J by 9 bases, with 14 bases between. CDR3 size: 13 residues. Looked up from germline, CDR1 is KGHSH and CDR2 is LQKENI. CDR3 loop: CASSAGTESIQYF. CDR3 DNA sequence: TGTGCCAGCTCAGCCGGGACCGAGAGCATTCAGTACTTC.